The 31 T cell receptor beta chains in this list originate from one sample, sequenced in a study of T-cell memory formation after mild COVID-19. TCRdb re-called the 5' RACE reads through MiXCR, storing one row per CDR3 protein. Of about 300,000 distinct CDR3 sequences listed, approximately 19% are singletons. Sequenced sample: PBMCs or a T cell subset sorted from them (not recorded which). These receptors originate from a man aged 18 to 29 who had mild COVID-19 (a few samples of this study predate the infection). Cell type and time point are not known.

The rearrangement uses TRBV11-2 and TRBJ2-1; D possibly corresponds to TRBD2 (6 bases). Germline loops: CDR1 SGHAT, CDR2 FQNNGV. With 5 bases removed from V and 14 bases from J, the gap between germline ends came to 25 bases. The CDR3 covers 15 residues. The CDR3 here is CASSLVEGNSTMKFF. The DNA of the CDR3 is TGTGCCAGCAGCCTAGTGGAGGGCAATTCTACAATGAAGTTCTTC.

This clonotype has just a few counts. The gene calls are TRBV6-5 and TRBJ2-7; D is perhaps TRBD2 (6 bases). The V gene's germline CDR1 is MNHEY and CDR2 SVGAGI. This CDR3 is 17 amino acids long. Trimming stripped 0 bases from V and 3 bases from J, with 18 bases between. DNA of the CDR3: TGTGCCAGCAGTTACTCGCGGGGTCTCTCCCCTTTCTACGAGCAGTACGTC. Its protein product is CASSYSRGLSPFYEQYV.

This clonotype is a singleton in its sample. The J gene is TRBJ2-7, the V gene TRBV19; D tentatively fits TRBD1 or TRBD2 (5 bases each). V lost 5 bases to trimming and J lost 6 bases, with 14 bases between them. CDR3 length: 13 residues. Per germline, CDR1 LNHDA and CDR2 SQIVND (reference sequence). The chain's CDR3 is CASSSGTGAEQYV. CDR3 DNA: TGTGCCAGTAGTTCGGGGACCGGGGCCGAGCAGTACGTC.

This clonotype was recorded many times. The J gene is TRBJ1-1, the V gene TRBV7-3, with TRBD1 as a possible D gene (6 bases). Germline values: CDR1 SGHTA, CDR2 FQGTGA. Trimming took 4 bases from V and 2 from J, leaving 11 bases between them. This CDR3 has 14 residues. The CDR3 is CASSSGHTNTEAFF. The CDR3 coding sequence is TGTGCCAGCAGCTCGGGACATACAAACACTGAAGCTTTCTTT.

This clonotype was picked up a small number of times. CDR3: CASSYSTVGGTDTQYF. The CDR3 bases are TGTGCCAGCAGTTACTCGACGGTGGGTGGCACAGATACGCAGTATTTT. This rearrangement joins TRBV6-6 to TRBJ2-3; D is undetermined. V was cut by 0 bases and J by 1 base, with 11 bases left in between. The CDR3 runs 16 residues. The germline V gene encodes CDR1 MNHNY and CDR2 SVGAGI (reference sequence).

The chain uses TRBV20-1 and TRBJ1-2; D gene ambiguous. Trimming shortened V by 6 bases and J by 8 bases, and 13 bases separated the two germline ends. This CDR3 is built from 11 residues. Germline-derived CDR1 and CDR2 are DFQATT and SNEGSKA (reference sequence). The CDR3 DNA reads as TGCAGTGCCTCGATAGGCGGAGGCTACACCTTC. Translated: CSASIGGGYTF.

This clonotype showed up just a few times. The genes are TRBV7-2 and TRBJ2-3, with D possibly being TRBD2 (5 bases). V was pared by 4 bases and J by 6 bases, with 8 bases between. Germline V gene data show CDR1 as SGHTA and CDR2 as FQGNSA. The CDR3 covers 12 residues. The CDR3 sequence: CASSSWRDTQYF. CDR3 DNA: TGTGCCAGCAGCTCATGGAGGGATACGCAGTATTTT.

The chain recombines TRBV9 with TRBJ2-6; D is undetermined. V gave up 0 bases and J gave up 0 bases, with 4 bases separating them. CDR1 is SGDLS, CDR2 YYNGEE, per germline. The CDR3 runs 15 residues. The CDR3 sequence is CASSVESSGANVLTF. In nucleotides, the CDR3 is TGTGCCAGCAGCGTAGAGAGCTCTGGGGCCAACGTCCTGACTTTC.

This clonotype was seen only a few times. The V call is TRBV6-5, the J call TRBJ2-3; D may be TRBD1 (6 bases). CDR3 length equals 14 residues. CDR1 and CDR2 from the germline V gene are MNHEY and SVGAGI. With 2 bases removed from V and 2 bases from J, the gap between germline ends came to 8 bases. CDR3 bases: TGTGCCAGCAGTTACCCAGGGGACACAGATACGCAGTATTTT. Amino acid sequence: CASSYPGDTDTQYF.

This clonotype was counted between two and nine times. The chain is built from TRBV15 and TRBJ2-5; D is possibly TRBD2 (5 bases). Between the trimmed V and J ends, which lost 5 bases and 5 bases, there was a span of 18 bases. Per germline, CDR1 LNHNV and CDR2 YYDKDF (reference sequence). CDR3 size: 15 residues. CDR3 sequence reads: CATSGWAGGGETQYF. The CDR3 DNA reads TGTGCCACCAGCGGATGGGCAGGCGGCGGGGAGACCCAGTACTTC.

This sequence joins TRBV7-3 and TRBJ2-1; 11 bases match TRBD2. Germline V gene sequence: CDR1 SGHTA, CDR2 FQGTGA. Trimming took 0 bases from V and 8 from J; bases not matched to a gene: 9. The CDR3 contains 17 residues. The CDR3 sequence is CASSLTRKTSGVDEQFF. CDR3 nucleotides: TGTGCCAGCAGCTTAACGCGGAAGACTAGCGGGGTCGATGAGCAGTTCTTC.

This clonotype was observed a few times. The chain combines TRBV7-9 with TRBJ2-2, with TRBD2 as a possible D gene (5 bases). The ends were cut back, 5 bases at V and 6 bases at J, with 19 bases in the middle. The CDR3 loop spans 16 amino acids. Germline V lookup: CDR1 SEHNR, CDR2 FQNEAQ (reference sequence). The CDR3 reads CASSLTGSGFPGELFF. CDR3 nucleotide sequence: TGTGCCAGCAGCCTCACTGGGAGTGGTTTCCCCGGGGAGCTGTTTTTT. The full variable domain, rest sourced from reference TRBV7-9 and TRBJ2-2, is DTGVSQNPRHKITKRGQNVTFRCDPISEHNRLYWYRQTLGQGPEFLTYFQNEAQLEKSRLLSDRFSAERPKGSFSTLEIQRTEQGDSAMYLCASSLTGSGFPGELFFGEGSRLTVL.

The sample holds a few counts of this clonotype. The rearrangement uses TRBV10-3 and TRBJ1-2, with D perhaps TRBD1 (5 bases). V dropped 4 bases and J dropped 4 bases, with 13 bases sitting between them. This CDR3 contains 14 residues. The V gene's germline CDR1 is ENHRY and CDR2 SYGVKD. The DNA for the CDR3 is TGTGCCATCAGTGTCCAGGGAGACTCCTATGGCTACACCTTC. Translated, it gives CAISVQGDSYGYTF.

This clonotype has only a few counts. V is TRBV7-9 and J is TRBJ2-5; D not certain. Germline values: CDR1 SEHNR, CDR2 FQNEAQ (reference sequence). The CDR3 sequence is 14 residues long. V was shortened by 5 bases and J by 2 bases, with 12 bases between the two germline ends. In DNA, the CDR3 is TGTGCCAGCAGCCTCAGGATGGATCAAGAGACCCAGTACTTC. Protein sequence: CASSLRMDQETQYF.

The V and J genes are TRBV6-6 and TRBJ2-1; weak D call: TRBD1 (6 bases). There are 17 residues in the CDR3. V was clipped by 6 bases and J by 7 bases, with 25 bases between them. Germline V gives CDR1 MNHNY, CDR2 SVGAGI (reference sequence). The CDR3 DNA reads TGTGCCAGCAGCCCCCCCAGGGGCCGCCGGGGTGGTAATGAGCAGTTCTTC. Translating gives CASSPPRGRRGGNEQFF.

There are a few counts of this clonotype. CDR3 nucleotides: TGTGCCAGCAGCCCCCGACAGGGGGCAAACTATGGCTACACCTTC. It is translated as CASSPRQGANYGYTF. The chain joins TRBV7-9 to TRBJ1-2; 10 bases agree with TRBD1. The CDR3 extends over 15 amino acids. Trimming at V came to 5 bases and at J to 2 bases, leaving 5 bases not matched to a gene. Germline V gene lookup returns CDR1 SEHNR and CDR2 FQNEAQ (reference sequence).

This sequence joins TRBV5-1 and TRBJ1-1, with D perhaps TRBD1 (6 bases). The CDR3 loop spans 15 amino acids. V was cut by 1 base and J by 1 base, with 11 bases left in between. CDR1 is SGHRS and CDR2 is YFSETQ in the germline V gene. The CDR3, as DNA: TGCGCCAGCAGCTTGTTGACAGGAGAGAACACTGAAGCTTTCTTT. Protein: CASSLLTGENTEAFF.

This clonotype appeared a few times. The CDR3 protein is CASSLGTSGGTLKFF. DNA for the CDR3: TGCGCCAGCAGCTTAGGGACTAGCGGGGGGACTCTCAAGTTCTTC. This sequence joins TRBV5-1 and TRBJ2-1; 15 nucleotides match TRBD2. J was trimmed by 14 bases and V by 2 bases; bases with no gene match: 8. CDR1 and CDR2 from the germline V gene are SGHRS and YFSETQ. This CDR3 has 15 amino acids.

This clonotype was detected once. This chain links TRBV6-5 with TRBJ1-2; D ambiguous. The germline V and J ends were trimmed by 6 bases and 7 bases, with 12 bases remaining between them. The CDR3 runs to 12 residues. Germline-derived CDR1 and CDR2 are MNHEY and SVGAGI. CDR3 nucleotides: TGTGCCAGCAGCCCGGCGGGAATTGGCTACACCTTC. It yields the protein CASSPAGIGYTF.

In its sample, this clonotype was seen a few times. The chain carries TRBV18 and TRBJ2-1; possibly TRBD2 for D (6 bases). CDR1 and CDR2 (germline): KGHSH, LQKENI. Trimming left V 0 bases short and J 6 bases short, with 9 bases between. The CDR3 has 14 amino acids. CDR3 DNA sequence: TGTGCCAGCTCACCACCGCCGGGAGTCAATGAGCAGTTCTTC. Amino acid sequence: CASSPPPGVNEQFF.

The chain combines TRBV11-2 with TRBJ2-1, with 9 nucleotides matching TRBD1. Germline V gives CDR1 SGHAT, CDR2 FQNNGV. Trimming removed 6 bases from V and 6 bases from J; junction bases left unmatched: 12. This CDR3 has 16 amino acids. The CDR3 reads CASSLRAGTGPNEQFF. CDR3 nucleotide sequence: TGTGCCAGCAGTTTACGTGCCGGGACAGGGCCCAATGAGCAGTTCTTC. The whole variable domain, filled in from reference TRBV11-2 and TRBJ2-1, reads EAGVAQSPRYKIIEKRQSVAFWCNPISGHATLYWYQQILGQGPKLLIQFQNNGVVDDSQLPKDRFSAERLKGVDSTLKIQPAKLEDSAVYLCASSLRAGTGPNEQFFGPGTRLTVL.

The chain recombines TRBV4-2 with TRBJ1-2, with 7 nucleotides matching TRBD1. CDR1 LGHNA and CDR2 YNFKEQ come from the germline V gene. CDR3 length: 19 amino acids. V gave up 3 bases and J gave up 0 bases; unmatched junction bases: 16. This CDR3 reads CASSHRQVGDRPTNYGYTF. CDR3 DNA: TGTGCCAGCAGCCACCGACAAGTGGGGGACAGACCCACTAACTATGGCTACACCTTC.

The chain links TRBV20-1 to TRBJ1-6, with D unclear. CDR3 size: 14 residues. V was shortened by 6 bases and J by 7 bases, with 16 bases between the two germline ends. CDR1 is DFQATT and CDR2 is SNEGSKA in the germline V gene (reference sequence). Here the CDR3 DNA reads TGCAGTGCCCCTTCAGGACCGGGGAATTCACCCCTCCACTTT. It specifies CSAPSGPGNSPLHF.

This clonotype has more than one count but fewer than ten. The genes are TRBV14 and TRBJ1-2; no definite D call. CDR3 size: 13 residues. Germline V CDR1 and CDR2: SGHDN, FVKESK. V was shortened by 3 bases and J by 0 bases, with 5 bases between the two germline ends. The CDR3 spells CASSQGANYGYTF. The CDR3 DNA is TGTGCCAGCAGCCAGGGAGCTAACTATGGCTACACCTTC. The full variable domain, rest sourced from reference TRBV14 and TRBJ1-2, is EAGVTQFPSHSVIEKGQTVTLRCDPISGHDNLYWYRRVMGKEIKFLLHFVKESKQDESGMPNNRFLAERTGGTYSTLKVQPAELEDSGVYFCASSQGANYGYTFGSGTRLTVV.

The chain combines TRBV9 with TRBJ2-7; the D gene is possibly TRBD1 (7 bases). Trimming removed 0 bases at V and 3 bases at J, with 16 bases between. From germline, CDR1 is SGDLS and CDR2 YYNGEE. This CDR3 is 16 amino acids long. As DNA, the CDR3 is TGTGCCAGCAGCGTAGGCGCCGGAGGGGGCGGCTACGAGCAGTACTTC. It encodes CASSVGAGGGGYEQYF. Variable domain in full (rest from reference TRBV9 and TRBJ2-7): DSGVTQTPKHLITATGQRVTLRCSPRSGDLSVYWYQQSLDQGLQFLIQYYNGEERAKGNILERFSAQQFPDLHSELNLSSLELGDSALYFCASSVGAGGGGYEQYFGPGTRLTVT.

The chain couples TRBV4-1 to TRBJ2-5; tentatively, D is TRBD2 (7 bases). This CDR3 has 16 amino acids. Germline V gene data show CDR1 as MGHRA and CDR2 as YSYEKL. Trimming left V 4 bases short and J 2 bases short, with 17 bases between. CDR3 in DNA: TGCGCCAGCAGCCCCCAAACGGGGGGCTCGCAAGAGACCCAGTACTTC. As protein: CASSPQTGGSQETQYF.

This clonotype has just one count. The V gene is TRBV9, the J gene TRBJ1-4, with unresolved D. V lost 2 bases to trimming and J lost 4 bases, with 15 bases between them. CDR1 SGDLS and CDR2 YYNGEE come from the germline V gene. The CDR3 length is 16 residues. This chain's CDR3 is CASSVGYSSYNEKLFF. The CDR3 DNA follows: TGTGCCAGCAGCGTTGGTTATAGCAGTTATAATGAAAAACTGTTTTTT.

The V call is TRBV4-1, the J call TRBJ1-4; D possibly corresponds to TRBD1 (6 bases). The CDR3 has 14 amino acids. V was cut by 8 bases and J by 8 bases, with 18 bases left in between. In germline, CDR1 is MGHRA, CDR2 YSYEKL. CDR3 DNA: TGCGCCAGCGGGACCACAGGGTTGAGGGAAAAACTGTTTTTT. Residues: CASGTTGLREKLFF.

J is TRBJ1-1 and V is TRBV11-2, with 7 bases that match TRBD1. Germline values: CDR1 SGHAT, CDR2 FQNNGV. This CDR3 is 14 amino acids long. V lost 4 bases to trimming and J lost 4 bases; unmatched junction nucleotides: 6. In DNA form, the CDR3 reads TGTGCCAGCAGCTCACAGGGGTCGTCCACTGAAGCTTTCTTT. Its translation: CASSSQGSSTEAFF.

This clonotype was seen a few times. The chain joins TRBV5-1 to TRBJ2-5, with D possibly TRBD2 on 7 matching bases. The CDR3 covers 16 residues. Germline assignment: CDR1 SGHRS and CDR2 YFSETQ. V was clipped by 0 bases and J by 4 bases, with 16 bases between them. CDR3 DNA sequence: TGCGCCAGCAGCTTGGCCGCGGGGGCAGGCTCAGAGACCCAGTACTTC. Protein: CASSLAAGAGSETQYF. The complete variable domain, with remaining parts taken from reference TRBV5-1 and TRBJ2-5, reads KAGVTQTPRYLIKTRGQQVTLSCSPISGHRSVSWYQQTPGQGLQFLFEYFSETQRNKGNFPGRFSGRQFSNSRSEMNVSTLELGDSALYLCASSLAAGAGSETQYFGPGTRLLVL.

This clonotype was picked up many times. This chain links TRBV5-6 with TRBJ1-1, with a weak D call TRBD1 (5 bases). V dropped 0 bases and J dropped 3 bases, with 15 bases sitting between them. From germline, CDR1 is SGHDT and CDR2 YYEEEE. The CDR3 runs 16 residues. In DNA form, the CDR3 reads TGTGCCAGCAGCTTGGTTCGGGGGACGACGCACACTGAAGCTTTCTTT. Translated: CASSLVRGTTHTEAFF.